This T cell receptor (beta chain) was identified during a study of OX40 agonist ivuxolimab in advanced cancers. Some background on the complete study: Ivuxolimab was an agonistic, fully human IgG2 monoclonal antibody directed against OX40 (CD134), a costimulatory receptor. Of the roughly 54 dose-escalation patients, hepatocellular carcinoma was present in about 19, melanoma in around 15, renal cell carcinoma in 9 and head and neck cancer in 9. The purpose of peripheral TCRbeta sequencing was to test whether ivuxolimab changed TCR sequence diversity and led to clonal T-cell expansion. In the dose-escalation cohort, around four fifths of patients were male, and the mean age was 60 years with a range of roughly 20 to 79. The monotherapy dose-escalation portion (N of about 57 patients) of the phase I ivuxolimab trial is reported in the paper. Intravenous ivuxolimab was administered to patients every 2 weeks at six dose levels: 0.01, 0.1, 0.3, 1.5, 3 and 10 mg/kg. Three dose-escalation patients achieved partial responses, one with hepatocellular carcinoma and two with cutaneous melanoma. Patients were allowed to have had prior anti-PD-1, anti-PD-L1 or anti-CTLA-4 therapy, and around two fifths of the dose-escalation patients had been treated with checkpoint inhibitors.

Patients with a history of autoimmune disease or receiving systemic immunosuppression were excluded from the trial. In every dose cohort, peripheral blood was drawn for TCR sequencing at baseline, cycle 4 day 1, and cycle 7 day 1. The samples were drawn from a first-in-human, open-label, multicenter phase I dose-escalation trial of ivuxolimab. Adults with locally advanced or metastatic melanoma, renal cell, hepatocellular, or head and neck squamous cell carcinoma were enrolled in the trial. CD4+ and CD8+ T cells were sorted separately from peripheral blood before TCR sequencing. About this clone: Its antigen remains undetermined. Per-base qualities were not stored, and no clone one base away is much larger.

For sequencing of the TCRbeta CDR3 region, genomic DNA was extracted from the sorted cells. The immunoSEQ Assay was used to sequence the TCRbeta CDR3 regions. TCRdb took over this immuneACCESS table, retaining in-frame rearrangements with V and J assigned. Such tables are incomplete; in checked studies, under half of the missing clones stem from an unresolved V gene, and the remainder is unexplained. The sample profile shows 55,000 to 85,000 clones; more than 80% of them were found once. 2.8% of the sample is held by the ten biggest clonotypes. Including the terminal cysteine and phenylalanine, the CDR3 comprises 15 residues. Of all the DNA, just the CDR3 is kept, 45 bases in frame from base 1. The V end gives up 5 bases and the J end 2 bases, leaving 2 bases in the junction not matched to a gene. Looking up the germline V gene yields CDR1 KGHSH and CDR2 LQKENI. On the study overall, not on this receptor specifically: Low levels of normalized T-cell clonal expansion were also seen in some patients who did not respond. In the 0.1-3.0 mg/kg groups, partial responders had among the lowest normalized peripheral clonal expansion, particularly in CD8+ T cells. Antigen specificity was not determined for the clonally expanded peripheral T cells. At doses of 0.1 to 3.0 mg/kg, clonal expansion of both CD4+ and CD8+ T cells in blood was seen between baseline and week 6. After ivuxolimab, expanded clones were on average more numerous among CD8+ T cells than among CD4+ T cells.

This chain is built from TRBV18 and TRBJ1-5; TRBD1 lines up with 11 middle nucleotides. The TCR originated in an adult with an advanced solid tumor such as melanoma, head and neck, liver or kidney cancer. The sequenced sample was CD4+ or CD8+ T cells sorted from blood, obtained in a trial of the OX40 agonist ivuxolimab. The sequence in DNA is TGTGCCAGCTCAACGGGACAGGGGGGCAATCAGCCCCAGCATTTT. It translates to CASSTGQGGNQPQHF.